This T cell receptor (beta chain) is drawn from a study of HIV-infected children after antiretroviral therapy interruption. Across the study: All children had CD4+ count above 500 and viral load below 50 copies/ml. In continuous treatment, analyzed samples were from weeks 0, 48 and 150.

The sample holds many counts of this clonotype. The TCR library was built from RNA with a 3' RACE protocol and unique molecular identifiers. Each CDR3 protein is one row after TCRdb ran MiXCR on the 3' RACE reads. This table holds approximately 96,000 distinct CDR3 sequences, roughly 6.4% found once. As to treatment: PENTA 11 planned treatment interruption arm or continuous ART arm. Sequenced material: CD45RA+ CD4+ T cells from PBMCs, pooled from several time points, taken from a donor given antiretroviral therapy, either interrupted or continuous. Subset: naive CD4+ CD45RA+ CD45RO- T cells. This clonotype was sampled from a pool of human donors with HIV.

CDR3 in amino acids: CASSSPGTVYEQYF. Written as DNA, the CDR3 is TGTGCCAGCAGTTCGCCCGGGACAGTTTACGAGCAGTACTTC. The rearrangement joins TRBV6-2 or TRBV6-3 to TRBJ2-7; 7 nucleotides line up with TRBD1. The CDR3 consists of 14 residues. CDR1 MNHEY and CDR2 SVGEGT come from the germline V gene. V dropped 4 bases and J dropped 4; count of bases not matched to a gene: 7.